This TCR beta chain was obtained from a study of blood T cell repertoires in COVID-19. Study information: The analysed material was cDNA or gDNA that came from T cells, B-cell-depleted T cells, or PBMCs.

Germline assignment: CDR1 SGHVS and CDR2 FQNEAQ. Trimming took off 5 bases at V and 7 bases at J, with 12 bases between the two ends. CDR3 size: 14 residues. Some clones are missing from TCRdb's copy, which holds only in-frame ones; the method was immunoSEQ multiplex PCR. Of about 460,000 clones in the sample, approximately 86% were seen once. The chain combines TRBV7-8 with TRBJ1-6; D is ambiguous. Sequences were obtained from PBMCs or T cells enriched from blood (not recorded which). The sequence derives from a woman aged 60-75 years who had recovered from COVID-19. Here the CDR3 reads CASSLWAGNSPLHF. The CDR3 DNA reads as TGTGCCAGCAGCCTATGGGCCGGAAATTCACCCCTCCACTTT. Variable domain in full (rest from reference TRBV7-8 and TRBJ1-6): GAGVSQSPRYKVAKRGQDVALRCDPISGHVSLFWYQQALGQGPEFLTYFQNEAQLDKSGLPSDRFFAERPEGSVSTLKIQRTQQEDSAVYLCASSLWAGNSPLHFGNGTRLTVT.